Listed here is a single TCR beta chain. Its antigen is still unknown. The CDR3 contains 12 residues. Germline V CDR1 and CDR2: SQVTM, ANQGSEA. Trimming stripped 7 bases from V and 1 base from J, with 11 bases between. Assay: immunoSEQ multiplex PCR; the TCRdb copy retains only in-frame clones and omits some. In the table there are under 25,000 clones, about nine tenths of which are singletons. This entry comes from a study of OX40 agonist ivuxolimab in advanced cancers. Overall study: It was permissible to have had prior anti-PD-1, anti-PD-L1 or anti-CTLA-4 therapy, and around 40% had some. Patients achieving partial responses numbered three: one hepatocellular carcinoma case and two cutaneous melanoma cases.

The study's findings and limits: Among the lowest levels of clonal expansion were found in partial responders at 0.1-3.0 mg/kg.

This TCR derives from an adult with an advanced solid tumor such as melanoma, head and neck, liver or kidney cancer. The chain carries TRBV29-1 and TRBJ2-7; D possibly corresponds to TRBD1 (6 bases). Sequences were derived from CD4+ or CD8+ T cells sorted from blood, sampled in a trial of the OX40 agonist ivuxolimab. CDR3 nucleotides: TGCAGCGCGAAGGACAGTTCCTACGAGCAGTACTTC. Translating it yields CSAKDSSYEQYF.